The rows below give T cell receptor beta chains drawn from one sample of a study of T cell responses to AZD1222 COVID-19 vaccine. Clones were sequenced by immunoSEQ multiplex PCR, and TCRdb holds only the in-frame ones, with some missing. This sample carries 90,000 to 150,000 clones, more than 85% of them seen once, and the ten largest clones take around 3%. The starting material was peripheral blood, obtained 28 days after the second AZD1222 dose. These receptors all stem from an adult who received the AZD1222 COVID-19 vaccine. Each CDR3 is given with its conserved first and last residue. A D gene is named only where the DNA matches it firmly. The size of a clone is reported for some rows only, either as once, few or many, or as a class for expanded clones.

j_gene: TRBJ2-7
v_gene: TRBV4-3
d_gene: TRBD2
abundance: .
CDR3aa: CASSQEYQRGGGEQYF
CDR3nt: TGCGCCAGCAGCCAAGAATATCAGCGGGGGGGTGGAGAGCAGTACTTC

j_gene: TRBJ2-7
v_gene: TRBV20-1
d_gene: TRBD2
abundance: .
CDR3aa: CSAGGGYEQYF
CDR3nt: TGCAGTGCAGGCGGGGGATACGAGCAGTACTTC

j_gene: TRBJ1-2
v_gene: TRBV5-4
d_gene: TRBD1
abundance: once
CDR3aa: CASSSNSGTGPYGYTF
CDR3nt: TGTGCCAGCAGCTCAAATAGCGGGACAGGACCCTATGGCTACACCTTC

j_gene: TRBJ2-7
v_gene: TRBV6-6
d_gene: .
abundance: .
CDR3aa: CASSYDSSYEQYF
CDR3nt: TGTGCCAGCAGTTACGACAGCTCCTACGAGCAGTACTTC

j_gene: TRBJ1-2
v_gene: TRBV5-5
d_gene: TRBD1
abundance: .
CDR3aa: CASSFLDRAGYTF
CDR3nt: TGTGCCAGCAGCTTTCTAGACAGGGCCGGCTACACCTTC

j_gene: TRBJ1-4
v_gene: TRBV7-2
d_gene: .
abundance: .
CDR3aa: CASSTRVSEKLFF
CDR3nt: TGTGCCAGCAGCACCAGGGTTTCTGAAAAACTGTTTTTT

j_gene: TRBJ1-2
v_gene: TRBV7-9
d_gene: .
abundance: .
CDR3aa: CASSLGQKGYTF
CDR3nt: TGTGCCAGCAGCCTAGGACAGAAGGGCTACACCTTC

j_gene: TRBJ1-1
v_gene: TRBV6-6
d_gene: .
abundance: few
CDR3aa: CASRELWVSAFF
CDR3nt: TGTGCCAGCAGGGAATTGTGGGTTTCGGCTTTCTTT

j_gene: TRBJ1-3
v_gene: TRBV6-5
d_gene: TRBD1
abundance: once
CDR3aa: CASSRGTGSGNTIYF
CDR3nt: TGTGCCAGCAGCCGAGGGACAGGCTCTGGAAACACCATATATTTT

j_gene: TRBJ1-3
v_gene: TRBV18
d_gene: .
abundance: .
CDR3aa: CASSPQGTTGNTIYF
CDR3nt: TGTGCCAGCTCACCCCAGGGGACCACTGGAAACACCATATATTTT

j_gene: TRBJ1-2
v_gene: TRBV5-1
d_gene: .
abundance: .
CDR3aa: CASSLEPRGGYTF
CDR3nt: TGCGCCAGCAGCTTGGAGCCCCGTGGTGGCTACACCTTC

j_gene: TRBJ1-6
v_gene: TRBV30
d_gene: TRBD1
abundance: .
CDR3aa: CAWSVKGQVVTDYNSPLHF
CDR3nt: TGTGCCTGGAGTGTAAAGGGACAGGTGGTTACGGACTATAATTCACCCCTCCACTTT

j_gene: TRBJ2-7
v_gene: TRBV9
d_gene: TRBD1
abundance: .
CDR3aa: CASSGTGDEQYF
CDR3nt: TGTGCCAGCAGCGGAACAGGGGACGAGCAGTACTTC

j_gene: TRBJ1-1
v_gene: TRBV30
d_gene: TRBD1
abundance: .
CDR3aa: CAWTHRGNTEAFF
CDR3nt: TGTGCCTGGACGCACAGGGGGAACACTGAAGCTTTCTTT

j_gene: TRBJ2-3
v_gene: TRBV3-1/TRBV3-2
d_gene: .
abundance: .
CDR3aa: CASSQDLGTDTQYF
CDR3nt: TGTGCCAGCAGCCAAGACTTGGGCACAGATACGCAGTATTTT

j_gene: TRBJ1-5
v_gene: TRBV2
d_gene: .
abundance: .
CDR3aa: CASSPYSGNQPQHF
CDR3nt: TGTGCCAGCAGCCCTTACAGTGGCAATCAGCCCCAGCATTTT

j_gene: TRBJ2-5
v_gene: TRBV5-4
d_gene: TRBD1
abundance: once
CDR3aa: CASSLDATGGSETQYF
CDR3nt: TGTGCCAGCAGCTTGGACGCCACAGGGGGCTCAGAGACCCAGTACTTC

j_gene: TRBJ2-2
v_gene: TRBV7-6
d_gene: .
abundance: .
CDR3aa: CASSLPGELFF
CDR3nt: TGTGCCAGCAGCTTACCCGGGGAGCTGTTTTTT

j_gene: TRBJ2-1
v_gene: TRBV5-1
d_gene: TRBD2
abundance: .
CDR3aa: CASSPYRAGGLYNEQFF
CDR3nt: TGCGCCAGCAGCCCGTATAGAGCGGGGGGTTTATACAATGAGCAGTTCTTC

j_gene: TRBJ1-1
v_gene: TRBV15
d_gene: TRBD1
abundance: .
CDR3aa: CATSRDPDRGYGVNTEAFF
CDR3nt: TGTGCCACCAGCAGAGATCCTGACAGGGGGTACGGGGTGAACACTGAAGCTTTCTTT

j_gene: TRBJ1-6
v_gene: TRBV7-9
d_gene: .
abundance: .
CDR3aa: CASSLDGGAPLHF
CDR3nt: TGTGCCAGCAGCTTAGACGGCGGAGCACCCCTCCACTTT

j_gene: TRBJ1-6
v_gene: TRBV11-1
d_gene: .
abundance: .
CDR3aa: CASSLRTSINSPLHF
CDR3nt: TGTGCCAGCAGCTTACGTACCAGCATTAATTCACCCCTCCACTTT

j_gene: TRBJ2-5
v_gene: TRBV6-5
d_gene: .
abundance: few
CDR3aa: CASSRQGRGETQYF
CDR3nt: TGTGCCAGCAGTCGACAGGGGAGGGGGGAGACCCAGTACTTC

j_gene: TRBJ2-5
v_gene: TRBV29-1
d_gene: .
abundance: .
CDR3aa: CSTRDGQETQYF
CDR3nt: TGCAGCACCCGGGACGGACAAGAGACCCAGTACTTC

j_gene: TRBJ1-2
v_gene: TRBV27
d_gene: .
abundance: .
CDR3aa: CASSLSPHYGYTF
CDR3nt: TGTGCCAGCAGTTTATCACCACACTATGGCTACACCTTC

j_gene: TRBJ2-3
v_gene: TRBV20-1
d_gene: TRBD2
abundance: .
CDR3aa: CSASRGGSTDTQYF
CDR3nt: TGCAGTGCTAGTCGGGGGGGGAGCACAGATACGCAGTATTTT

j_gene: TRBJ2-3
v_gene: TRBV6-5
d_gene: .
abundance: .
CDR3aa: CASSYGRLSAQYF
CDR3nt: TGTGCCAGCAGTTACGGACGGCTAAGTGCGCAGTATTTT

j_gene: TRBJ2-6
v_gene: TRBV6-5
d_gene: TRBD2
abundance: .
CDR3aa: CVSRGGFSGANVLTF
CDR3nt: TGTGTCTCGCGGGGGGGGTTCTCTGGGGCCAACGTCCTGACTTTC

j_gene: TRBJ1-5
v_gene: TRBV7-8
d_gene: .
abundance: .
CDR3aa: CASSLGGPQPQHF
CDR3nt: TGTGCCAGCAGCTTGGGGGGGCCTCAGCCCCAGCATTTT